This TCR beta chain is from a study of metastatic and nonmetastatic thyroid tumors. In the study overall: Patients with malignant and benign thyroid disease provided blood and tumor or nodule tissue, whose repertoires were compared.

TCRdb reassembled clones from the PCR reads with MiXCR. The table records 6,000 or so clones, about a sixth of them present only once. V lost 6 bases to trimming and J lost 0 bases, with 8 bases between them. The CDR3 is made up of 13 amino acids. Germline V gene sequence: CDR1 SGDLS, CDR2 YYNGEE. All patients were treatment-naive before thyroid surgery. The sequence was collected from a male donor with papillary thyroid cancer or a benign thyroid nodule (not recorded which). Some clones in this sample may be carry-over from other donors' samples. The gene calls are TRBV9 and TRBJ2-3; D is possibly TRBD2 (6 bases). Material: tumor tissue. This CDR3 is CASNGGSTDTQYF. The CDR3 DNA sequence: TGTGCCAGCAACGGGGGTAGCACAGATACGCAGTATTTT.